Listed here are 13 T cell receptor beta chains from one sample, sequenced in a study of early T cells in non-severe SARS-CoV-2 infection. TCRdb redid the calling of the 5' RACE reads with MiXCR, one entry per CDR3 protein. The table shows fewer than 100,000 distinct CDR3 sequences, with approximately 9.1% occurring only once. The sequenced sample was whole blood. The source is an adult who was a healthcare worker with PCR-confirmed SARS-CoV-2 infection or an uninfected control (not recorded which).

Ten or more counts support this clonotype. The V and J genes are TRBV6-6 and TRBJ2-1; TRBD2 matches at 8 bases. The CDR3 is 17 residues long. V shed 6 bases and J 1 base; nucleotides not matched to a gene: 11. Germline CDR1 is MNHNY and CDR2 is SVGAGI (reference sequence). Here the CDR3 DNA reads TGTGCCAGCAGCACCACTACTAGCGGTCTATCCTACAATGAGCAGTTCTTC. Translation: CASSTTTSGLSYNEQFF.

The sample holds many counts of this clonotype. The chain links TRBV6-1 to TRBJ2-1; D not certain. Germline CDR1 MNHNS, CDR2 SASEGT. The CDR3 contains 14 residues. Trimming took off 7 bases at V and 4 bases at J, with 14 bases between the two ends. CDR3 sequence (DNA): TGTGCCAGCACTCCTAACGGCCTGTACAATGAGCAGTTCTTC. Amino acid sequence: CASTPNGLYNEQFF.

In this sample, this clonotype turned up many times. The chain has TRBV4-1 and TRBJ1-3; 7 bases fit TRBD1. CDR1 and CDR2 from the germline V gene are MGHRA and YSYEKL. This CDR3 is 15 amino acids long. V shed 4 bases and J 0 bases; nucleotides not matched to a gene: 3. This chain's CDR3 is CASSPTGSSGNTIYF. Here the CDR3 DNA reads TGCGCCAGCAGCCCGACAGGGAGCTCTGGAAACACCATATATTTT.

This clonotype was observed at least ten times. The DNA of the CDR3 is TGTGCCAGCAGTAAAGGGGATTTCTCTGGAAACACCATATATTTT. As protein: CASSKGDFSGNTIYF. The chain recombines TRBV6-6 with TRBJ1-3; possible D gene TRBD1, 5 bases. Germline-derived CDR1 and CDR2 are MNHNY and SVGAGI (reference sequence). V lost 5 bases to trimming and J lost 0 bases, with 11 bases between them. This CDR3 has 15 residues.

This clonotype was picked up many times. The chain combines TRBV3-1 with TRBJ2-3; D not certain. The germline V gene encodes CDR1 LGHDT and CDR2 YNNKEL (reference sequence). With 0 bases removed from V and 6 bases from J, the gap between germline ends came to 7 bases. The CDR3 extends over 13 amino acids. The CDR3 loop reads CASSQEERDTQYF. The DNA of the CDR3 is TGTGCCAGCAGCCAAGAGGAGAGGGATACGCAGTATTTT.

This clonotype occurred a few times. The chain carries TRBV28 and TRBJ1-1; TRBD1 matches 7 bases. Looked up from germline, CDR1 is MDHEN and CDR2 is SYDVKM. The V segment lost 2 bases and the J segment 11 bases; nucleotides outside the gene matches: 5. This CDR3 has 12 residues. In nucleotides, the CDR3 is TGTGCCAGCAGTTTAGAGGGGGCCGGGGCTTTCTTT. Residues: CASSLEGAGAFF.

The rearrangement uses TRBV28 and TRBJ2-7, with a tentative D call TRBD2 (6 bases). V lost 5 bases, J lost 4 bases, and 12 bases lay in between. The CDR3 runs 13 residues. CDR1 and CDR2 (germline): MDHEN, SYDVKM. The CDR3 DNA is TGTGCCAGCAGTGGGGAGGAGCCTTACGAGCAGTACTTC. It codes for CASSGEEPYEQYF.

The chain combines TRBV25-1 with TRBJ1-3, with unresolved D. Between the trimmed V and J ends, which lost 2 bases and 8 bases, there was a span of 7 bases. Germline V gene lookup returns CDR1 MGHDK and CDR2 SYGVNS. This CDR3 is built from 12 residues. The CDR3 nucleotides read TGTGCCAGCAGTGAAGGCCCGCACACCATATATTTT. It is translated as CASSEGPHTIYF.

The chain employs TRBV10-3 and TRBJ2-5; TRBD1 might be the D (6 bases). Trimming shortened V by 10 bases and J by 2 bases, and 11 bases separated the two germline ends. This CDR3 contains 12 residues. In germline, CDR1 is ENHRY, CDR2 SYGVKD. CDR3 protein: CATAGQQETQYF. The CDR3 DNA sequence: TGTGCCACCGCAGGACAGCAAGAGACCCAGTACTTC.

Ten or more counts support this clonotype. The J gene is TRBJ1-6, the V gene TRBV10-2; TRBD1 matches 7 bases. In germline, CDR1 is WSHSY, CDR2 SAAADI. V dropped 5 bases and J dropped 6; count of bases not matched to a gene: 10. The CDR3 runs 16 residues. The chain's CDR3 is CASSSQTGQFNSPLHF. Written as DNA, the CDR3 is TGCGCCAGCAGTTCCCAGACGGGACAGTTTAATTCACCCCTCCACTTT.

The table lists this clonotype with many counts. The chain couples TRBV18 to TRBJ1-5; the match to TRBD1 covers 8 bases. V lost 6 bases and J lost 10; bases outside the gene matches: 11. The CDR3 runs 14 residues. Germline loops: CDR1 KGHSH, CDR2 LQKENI. The chain's CDR3 is CASSVGQGGSPQHF. CDR3 nucleotide sequence: TGTGCCAGCTCCGTAGGACAGGGAGGATCACCCCAGCATTTT. Full variable domain (outside the CDR3, taken from reference TRBV18 and TRBJ1-5): NAGVMQNPRHLVRRRGQEARLRCSPMKGHSHVYWYRQLPEEGLKFMVYLQKENIIDESGMPKERFSAEFPKEGPSILRIQQVVRGDSAAYFCASSVGQGGSPQHFGDGTRLSIL.

This clonotype was observed many times. The rearrangement uses TRBV7-2 and TRBJ2-7; D is unresolved. Germline V gene data show CDR1 as SGHTA and CDR2 as FQGNSA. The length of the CDR3 is 15 residues. V lost 4 bases, J lost 3 bases, and 16 bases lay in between. This CDR3 is CASSSSYSNSYEQYF. CDR3 nucleotides: TGTGCCAGCAGCTCCTCCTATTCTAACAGCTACGAGCAGTACTTC.

On this clonotype: Germline is not matched at one junction end, which may reflect a read error. The chain joins TRBV29-1 to TRBJ2-2; 8 positions match TRBD1. CDR3 length equals 13 residues. Germline assignment: CDR1 SQVTM and CDR2 ANQGSEA. This chain's CDR3 is CSVRDRLPGELFF. Here the CDR3 DNA reads TGCAGCGTTAGGGACAGGCTTCCCGGGGAGCTTTTTTTT.